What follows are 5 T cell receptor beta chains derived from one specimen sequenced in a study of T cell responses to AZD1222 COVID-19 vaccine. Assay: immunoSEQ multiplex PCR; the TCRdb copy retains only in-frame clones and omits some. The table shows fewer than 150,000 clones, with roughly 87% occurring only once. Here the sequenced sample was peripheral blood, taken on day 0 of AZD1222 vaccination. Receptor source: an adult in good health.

CDR3 coding DNA: TGCAGTGCTAGTCGAATTTTCGGGGACGGGGGCACCGGGGAGCTGTTTTTT. Translating gives CSASRIFGDGGTGELFF. V is TRBV20-1 and J is TRBJ2-2, with a possible D match to TRBD2 (6 bases). Trimming took off 3 bases at V and 4 bases at J, with 21 bases between the two ends. This CDR3 region has 17 residues. Germline values: CDR1 DFQATT, CDR2 SNEGSKA (reference sequence).

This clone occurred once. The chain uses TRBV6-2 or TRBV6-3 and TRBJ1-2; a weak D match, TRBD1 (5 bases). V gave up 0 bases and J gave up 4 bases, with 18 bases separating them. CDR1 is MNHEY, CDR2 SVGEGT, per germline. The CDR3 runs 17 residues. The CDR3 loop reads CASSYSPTAGLFYGYTF. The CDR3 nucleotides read TGTGCCAGCAGTTACTCTCCCACGGCGGGGCTTTTCTATGGCTACACCTTC.

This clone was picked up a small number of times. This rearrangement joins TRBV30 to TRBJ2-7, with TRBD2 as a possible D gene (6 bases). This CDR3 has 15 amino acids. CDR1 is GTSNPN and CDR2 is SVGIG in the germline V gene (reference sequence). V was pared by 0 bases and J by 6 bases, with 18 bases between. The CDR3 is CAWSVPLGDFGEQYF. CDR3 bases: TGTGCCTGGAGTGTACCATTAGGGGACTTCGGCGAGCAGTACTTC. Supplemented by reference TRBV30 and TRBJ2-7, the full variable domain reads SQTIHQWPATLVQPVGSPLSLECTVEGTSNPNLYWYRQAAGRGLQLLFYSVGIGQISSEVPQNLSASRPQDRQFILSSKKLLLSDSGFYLCAWSVPLGDFGEQYFGPGTRLTVT.

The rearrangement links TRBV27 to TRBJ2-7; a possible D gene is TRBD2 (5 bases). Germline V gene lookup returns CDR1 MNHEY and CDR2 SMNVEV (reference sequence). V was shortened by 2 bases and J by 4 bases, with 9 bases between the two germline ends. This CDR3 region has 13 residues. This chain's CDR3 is CASSLPGWYEQYF. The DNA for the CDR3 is TGTGCCAGCAGTTTACCGGGATGGTACGAGCAGTACTTC.

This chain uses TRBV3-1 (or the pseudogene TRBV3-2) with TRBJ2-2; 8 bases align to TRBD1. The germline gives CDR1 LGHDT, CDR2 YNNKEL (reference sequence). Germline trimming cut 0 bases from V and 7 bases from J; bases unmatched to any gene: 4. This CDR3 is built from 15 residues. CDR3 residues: CASSQDSGGGGELFF. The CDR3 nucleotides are TGTGCCAGCAGCCAAGATTCAGGGGGCGGCGGGGAGCTGTTTTTT.